Listed here are 27 T cell receptor beta chains from one sample, sequenced in a study of cytomegalovirus exposure and HLA in healthy donors. Primers included in the PCR were 60 Vbeta and 13 Jbeta primers. Method: immunoSEQ multiplex PCR; TCRdb's copy keeps in-frame clones and lacks some. The data contain 150,000 or so clones, 78% of them singletons. The sequenced material came from PBMCs. These receptors all come from a woman aged 45-59 years in good health and CMV-seropositive.

The chain joins TRBV18 to TRBJ1-1; no clear D. Germline assignment: CDR1 KGHSH and CDR2 LQKENI. With 3 bases removed from V and 7 bases from J, the gap between germline ends came to 9 bases. The CDR3 is made up of 12 amino acids. The CDR3 DNA reads TGTGCCAGCTCACCCGCAGGAGGTGAAGCTTTCTTT. Protein: CASSPAGGEAFF.

The rearrangement uses TRBV7-2 and TRBJ2-7; the D is unclear. The CDR3 runs 14 residues. The germline gives CDR1 SGHTA, CDR2 FQGNSA. Trimming removed 7 bases from V and 0 bases from J, with 13 bases in between. The CDR3 here is CASTPDPSSYEQYF. The CDR3 DNA follows: TGTGCCAGCACCCCCGATCCGAGCTCCTACGAGCAGTACTTC.

The table lists this clone with a count of one. The chain carries TRBV28 and TRBJ1-3; D unclear. CDR3 length equals 14 residues. Trimming pared 7 bases from V and 4 bases from J, leaving 14 bases between. Germline CDR1 MDHEN, CDR2 SYDVKM. CDR3: CASNQFTGGNTIYF. The CDR3, as DNA: TGTGCCAGCAATCAGTTTACGGGAGGAAACACCATATATTTT.

The chain links TRBV10-2 to TRBJ1-5; TRBD1 matches at 8 bases. J gave up 6 bases and V 9 bases, and 7 bases lay outside the gene matches. CDR3 length: 13 amino acids. The germline V gene has CDR1 WSHSY and CDR2 SAAADI. The CDR3 DNA reads as TGCGCCAGTACACAGGGGGAGGGTCAGCCCCAGCATTTT. It translates to CASTQGEGQPQHF.

The genes are TRBV27 and TRBJ1-4; TRBD1 aligns across 12 bases. The CDR3 covers 16 residues. Germline V CDR1 and CDR2: MNHEY, SMNVEV (reference sequence). The ends lost 6 bases at V and 5 bases at J; junction bases unmatched: 7. DNA of the CDR3: TGTGCCAGCAGGGGGACAGGGGGCGGCGAGAATGAAAAACTGTTTTTT. The encoded protein is CASRGTGGGENEKLFF.

Regarding this clone: At one of its ends the junction is not consistent with the germline gene, which may arise from a read error. The J gene is TRBJ1-2, the V gene TRBV5-5, with unresolved D. CDR3 length: 16 residues. Germline values: CDR1 SGHKS, CDR2 YYEKEE (reference sequence). CDR3 DNA: TGCGCCAGCAGCCAAGATCGGGGAGGGCCGGGCTATGGCTACACCTTC. Translating it yields CASSQDRGGPGYGYTF.

The rearrangement joins TRBV27 to TRBJ1-1; D gene uncertain. Germline-derived CDR1 and CDR2 are MNHEY and SMNVEV (reference sequence). The ends were cut back, 4 bases at V and 4 bases at J, with 22 bases in the middle. There are 17 residues in the CDR3. CDR3 loop: CASSSIRPGSRTTEAFF. The CDR3 DNA is TGTGCCAGCAGTTCTATACGCCCCGGGAGCCGGACCACTGAAGCTTTCTTT.

The genes are TRBV18 and TRBJ1-2; no reliable D call. The CDR3 is made up of 13 amino acids. Per the germline V gene, CDR1 is KGHSH and CDR2 is LQKENI. Trimming shortened V by 2 bases and J by 4 bases, and 8 bases separated the two germline ends. CDR3 sequence: CASSPEYTYGYTF. Written as DNA, the CDR3 is TGTGCCAGCTCACCAGAGTATACCTATGGCTACACCTTC.

The chain links TRBV6-1 to TRBJ1-4; the D gene is possibly TRBD1 (5 bases). V was trimmed by 2 bases and J by 8 bases, leaving 12 bases between them. Looked up from germline, CDR1 is MNHNS and CDR2 is SASEGT. The CDR3 has 14 residues. The CDR3 region has the DNA TGTGCCAGCAGTGAAAGGGGTAATGGCGAAAAACTGTTTTTT. This sequence encodes CASSERGNGEKLFF.

The chain has TRBV19 and TRBJ1-2; TRBD1 matches 11 bases. CDR1 LNHDA and CDR2 SQIVND come from the germline V gene (reference sequence). The junction had 5 bases not matched to a gene; V was cut back by 4 bases and J by 4 bases. The CDR3 covers 15 residues. The DNA of the CDR3 is TGTGCCAGTAGTACCGGACAGGGGGCAGTCTATGGCTACACCTTC. Its protein product is CASSTGQGAVYGYTF.

The rearrangement uses TRBV29-1 and TRBJ2-1; D possibly corresponds to TRBD1 (5 bases). CDR1 is SQVTM and CDR2 is ANQGSEA in the germline V gene. With 7 bases removed from V and 3 bases from J, the gap between germline ends came to 16 bases. The CDR3 is made up of 14 amino acids. This CDR3 reads CSAPGDSGYNEQFF. The CDR3, as DNA: TGCAGCGCCCCGGGCGACAGTGGCTACAATGAGCAGTTCTTC.

The chain has TRBV14 and TRBJ2-7; unclear D gene. Per the germline V gene, CDR1 is SGHDN and CDR2 is FVKESK. The CDR3 totals 14 residues. V was clipped by 1 base and J by 7 bases, with 14 bases between them. CDR3 loop: CASSQGLGPREQYF. CDR3 sequence (DNA): TGTGCCAGCAGCCAAGGCTTAGGCCCCAGGGAGCAGTACTTC.

The V gene is TRBV9, the J gene TRBJ1-5; D is unresolved. Germline CDR1 reads SGDLS; CDR2 reads YYNGEE. This CDR3 contains 13 residues. V lost 0 bases and J lost 5, with 6 bases in between. For the CDR3, the DNA is TGTGCCAGCAGCGTAGATTCCGATCAGCCCCAGCATTTT. This gives the protein CASSVDSDQPQHF. The full variable domain, with the rest looked up from reference TRBV9 and TRBJ1-5, is DSGVTQTPKHLITATGQRVTLRCSPRSGDLSVYWYQQSLDQGLQFLIQYYNGEERAKGNILERFSAQQFPDLHSELNLSSLELGDSALYFCASSVDSDQPQHFGDGTRLSIL.

The chain carries TRBV7-9 and TRBJ1-1; D gene unclear. The V and J ends lost 3 bases and 3 bases respectively, with 8 bases between them. Germline values: CDR1 SEHNR, CDR2 FQNEAQ (reference sequence). CDR3 length equals 13 residues. DNA for the CDR3: TGTGCCAGCAGCTTTTTCGGGGACACTGAAGCTTTCTTT. It encodes CASSFFGDTEAFF.

The chain is built from TRBV30 and TRBJ1-1; possible D gene TRBD1, 6 bases. The CDR3 covers 13 residues. Germline-derived CDR1 and CDR2 are GTSNPN and SVGIG (reference sequence). V gave up 5 bases and J gave up 9 bases, with 19 bases separating them. DNA of the CDR3: TGTGCCTGGGCGCAAGGGGGGGGCATGAAAGCTTTCTTT. Its translation is CAWAQGGGMKAFF.

The chain has TRBV5-1 and TRBJ1-4, with TRBD1 matching 9 bases. Germline V lookup: CDR1 SGHRS, CDR2 YFSETQ. V shed 0 bases and J 8 bases; nucleotides not matched to a gene: 5. The CDR3 sequence is 15 residues long. CDR3 in DNA: TGCGCCAGCAGCTTGGCCGGGACAGGGAGCGAAAAACTGTTTTTT. This gives the protein CASSLAGTGSEKLFF.

The gene calls are TRBV30 and TRBJ2-1; TRBD2 is a possible D gene (6 bases). V shed 0 bases and J shed 9 bases, with 15 bases lying between them. Germline assignment: CDR1 GTSNPN and CDR2 SVGIG (reference sequence). The CDR3 has 14 amino acids. Here the CDR3 reads CAWSVVAVQVEQFF. DNA for the CDR3: TGTGCCTGGAGTGTAGTAGCGGTGCAGGTTGAGCAGTTCTTC.

This chain uses TRBV4-3 with TRBJ1-3, with D uncertain. Trimming took 3 bases from V and 0 from J, leaving 9 bases between them. The CDR3 is made up of 15 amino acids. In germline, CDR1 is LGHNA, CDR2 YSLEER. This CDR3 reads CASSHVASSGNTIYF. As DNA, the CDR3 is TGCGCCAGCAGCCACGTAGCGAGCTCTGGAAACACCATATATTTT.

The chain recombines TRBV6-1 with TRBJ1-5; the D is unclear. The V gene lost 0 bases and the J gene lost 1 base, with 16 bases spanning the gap. Per germline, CDR1 MNHNS and CDR2 SASEGT. This CDR3 has 18 amino acids. The DNA of the CDR3 is TGTGCCAGCAGTGAAGCGCTAGGTCCTATGTGGAGCAATCAGCCCCAGCATTTT. It is translated as CASSEALGPMWSNQPQHF.

The chain carries TRBV7-2 and TRBJ2-5; the D is unclear. The V end was cut by 4 bases, the J end by 5 bases, with 11 bases between. Germline loops: CDR1 SGHTA, CDR2 FQGNSA. This CDR3 spans 13 amino acids. The CDR3 sequence: CASSSVSMETQYF. The DNA for the CDR3 is TGTGCCAGCAGCTCCGTGAGTATGGAGACCCAGTACTTC.

The chain links TRBV5-1 to TRBJ2-2, with 10 bases fitting TRBD2. The V gene end was trimmed by 5 bases and the J gene end by 1 base; junction bases not matched to a gene: 2. Germline V lookup: CDR1 SGHRS, CDR2 YFSETQ. This CDR3 has 15 amino acids. CDR3 DNA: TGCGCCAGCAGTTTAGCGGGAGGGAACACCGGGGAGCTGTTTTTT. Protein product: CASSLAGGNTGELFF.

This clone was detected only a few times. In DNA, the CDR3 is TGTGCCAGCGGCCGGTTAGAAAGACTCTACGAGCAGTACTTC. Translated, it gives CASGRLERLYEQYF. The chain carries TRBV27 and TRBJ2-7; D is undetermined. Trimming stripped 8 bases from V and 3 bases from J, with 17 bases between. Germline V gene lookup returns CDR1 MNHEY and CDR2 SMNVEV (reference sequence). The CDR3 spans 14 residues.

This chain uses TRBV19 with TRBJ2-5; 7 positions agree with TRBD2. This CDR3 region has 12 residues. The V and J ends lost 6 bases and 4 bases, in that order; junction bases with no gene match: 2. CDR1 is LNHDA and CDR2 is SQIVND in the germline V gene (reference sequence). CDR3 coding DNA: TGTGCCAGTAGATCGGGGGGAGAGACCCAGTACTTC. Its protein is CASRSGGETQYF.

This chain uses TRBV6-5 with TRBJ1-2; 9 bases line up with TRBD1. Germline V gives CDR1 MNHEY, CDR2 SVGAGI. The CDR3 runs to 14 residues. With 6 bases clipped from V and 5 bases from J, the junction kept 7 bases outside the gene matches. The CDR3 DNA sequence: TGTGCCAGCAGCTCCCGTGGACAGGGGTATGGCTACACCTTC. Translating it yields CASSSRGQGYGYTF.

The chain recombines TRBV30 with TRBJ1-3, with 8 nucleotides matching TRBD1. Germline assignment: CDR1 GTSNPN and CDR2 SVGIG (reference sequence). After removal of 2 bases from V and 0 bases from J, the junction contained 3 bases not matched to a gene. This CDR3 is 15 amino acids long. The CDR3 here is CAWSQGAASGNTIYF. In nucleotides, the CDR3 is TGTGCCTGGAGTCAGGGGGCGGCCTCTGGAAACACCATATATTTT.

The J gene is TRBJ1-5, the V gene TRBV6-1; D not resolved. Germline CDR1 is MNHNS and CDR2 is SASEGT. The CDR3 is made up of 13 amino acids. V was shortened by 6 bases and J by 0 bases, with 6 bases between the two germline ends. CDR3 sequence reads: CASRAYSNQPQHF. The CDR3 nucleotides read TGTGCCAGCAGGGCTTATAGCAATCAGCCCCAGCATTTT.

The chain employs TRBV5-1 and TRBJ2-7; TRBD1 aligns across 9 bases. This CDR3 spans 14 amino acids. Germline CDR1 and CDR2: SGHRS and YFSETQ. Trimming cost V 0 bases and J 4 bases; bases outside gene matches: 2. The CDR3 DNA follows: TGCGCCAGCAGCTTGGACAGGGGGCGATACGAGCAGTACTTC. Protein sequence: CASSLDRGRYEQYF.